This passage covers 27 T cell receptor beta chains from one sample sequenced in a study of cytomegalovirus exposure and HLA in healthy donors. In the PCR, 60 Vbeta and 13 Jbeta primers were used. Measured with immunoSEQ multiplex PCR; TCRdb has only the in-frame clones, and not every one. The sample holds about 180,000 clones; around 73% are singletons and the top ten take approximately 2.5%. The material sequenced was PBMCs. These receptors originate from a man aged 55 to 70 in good health and CMV-seronegative.

The rearrangement uses TRBV28 and TRBJ1-4, with a weak D call TRBD1 (5 bases). The CDR3 sequence is 22 residues long. V dropped 4 bases and J dropped 2 bases, with 32 bases sitting between them. Germline values: CDR1 MDHEN, CDR2 SYDVKM. CDR3 in DNA: TGTGCCAGCAGTTGGGTTCAGTACAGGTCCTTTCCCCTAAGGGTGACTAATGAAAAACTGTTTTTT. Its protein is CASSWVQYRSFPLRVTNEKLFF.

The chain links TRBV6-1 to TRBJ1-1; D unresolved. The CDR3 contains 14 residues. With 3 bases removed from V and 0 bases from J, the gap between germline ends came to 8 bases. Germline V lookup: CDR1 MNHNS, CDR2 SASEGT. CDR3 bases: TGTGCCAGCAGTGACGGAACAGTGAACACTGAAGCTTTCTTT. This translates into CASSDGTVNTEAFF.

The chain uses TRBV11-2 and TRBJ1-1, with a possible D match to TRBD1 (5 bases). Germline CDR1 is SGHAT and CDR2 is FQNNGV. With 5 bases removed from V and 3 bases from J, the gap between germline ends came to 10 bases. CDR3 length equals 13 residues. The CDR3 DNA follows: TGTGCCAGCAGCGTATCGACAGACACTGAAGCTTTCTTT. It codes for CASSVSTDTEAFF.

The chain employs TRBV2 and TRBJ2-7; weak D call: TRBD1 (5 bases). Between the trimmed V and J ends, which lost 6 bases and 5 bases, there was a span of 8 bases. Looked up from germline, CDR1 is SNHLY and CDR2 is FYNNEI. The CDR3 length is 11 residues. The CDR3 loop reads CASSRADEQYF. CDR3 DNA: TGTGCCAGCAGCAGGGCGGACGAGCAGTACTTC.

V usage is TRBV28 and J usage is TRBJ2-1, with a weak D call TRBD1 (5 bases). Germline CDR1 MDHEN, CDR2 SYDVKM. This CDR3 has 12 residues. Trimming took 2 bases from V and 13 from J, leaving 12 bases between them. This CDR3 reads CASSLVRVAQFF. The CDR3 coding sequence is TGTGCCAGCAGTTTAGTCAGGGTGGCACAGTTCTTC. The variable domain in full, completed from reference TRBV28 and TRBJ2-1, reads DVKVTQSSRYLVKRTGEKVFLECVQDMDHENMFWYRQDPGLGLRLIYFSYDVKMKEKGDIPEGYSVSREKKERFSLILESASTNQTSMYLCASSLVRVAQFFGPGTRLTVL.

This chain connects TRBV30 to TRBJ2-1, with 7 bases aligning to TRBD2. Germline V gene data show CDR1 as GTSNPN and CDR2 as SVGIG (reference sequence). The CDR3 totals 11 residues. The CDR3 DNA is TGTGCTACGACCACTACGGGGGGACGGTTCTTC. This sequence encodes CATTTTGGRFF.

The chain combines TRBV29-1 with TRBJ2-5; 7 bases are shared with TRBD2. After removal of 6 bases from V and 2 bases from J, the junction contained 12 bases not matched to a gene. CDR1 and CDR2 from the germline V gene are SQVTM and ANQGSEA. The CDR3 sequence is 15 residues long. DNA of the CDR3: TGCAGCGTCCGCCCGGGCGGGGGAACGCAAGAGACCCAGTACTTC. It is translated as CSVRPGGGTQETQYF.

V usage is TRBV7-9 and J usage is TRBJ1-4; D is unresolved. V shed 2 bases and J shed 8 bases, with 18 bases lying between them. This CDR3 has 16 residues. CDR1 is SEHNR and CDR2 is FQNEAQ in the germline V gene (reference sequence). The CDR3 is CASSLFVNPQQEKLFF. The CDR3 DNA sequence: TGTGCCAGCAGCTTATTTGTAAACCCTCAACAGGAAAAACTGTTTTTT.

The chain recombines TRBV5-6 with TRBJ1-2, with a tentative D call TRBD1 (6 bases). The V and J ends lost 0 bases and 4 bases respectively, with 10 bases between them. Per germline, CDR1 SGHDT and CDR2 YYEEEE. The length of the CDR3 is 14 residues. The CDR3 region is CASSLGQDIYGYTF. The CDR3 coding sequence is TGTGCCAGCAGCTTGGGACAGGACATCTATGGCTACACCTTC.

This clone was detected once. The chain has TRBV6-6 and TRBJ2-1; 10 bases match TRBD2. This CDR3 region has 16 residues. V lost 5 bases, J lost 7 bases, and 11 bases stayed unmatched. Germline V lookup: CDR1 MNHNY, CDR2 SVGAGI (reference sequence). The DNA for the CDR3 is TGTGCCAGCAGTAAGCCAGGAGCGGGAGGGCCAAATGAGCAGTTCTTC. It codes for CASSKPGAGGPNEQFF.

This clone came up a few times. This chain's CDR3 is CASSPKRVSYNEQFF. DNA of the CDR3: TGTGCCAGTAGTCCAAAGCGGGTATCCTACAATGAGCAGTTCTTC. The chain couples TRBV19 to TRBJ2-1, with a weak D call TRBD2 (6 bases). The V and J ends lost 5 bases and 1 base respectively, with 12 bases between them. Germline V lookup: CDR1 LNHDA, CDR2 SQIVND (reference sequence). The CDR3 runs to 15 residues. Variable domain in full (rest from reference TRBV19 and TRBJ2-1): DGGITQSPKYLFRKEGQNVTLSCEQNLNHDAMYWYRQDPGQGLRLIYYSQIVNDFQKGDIAEGYSVSREKKESFPLTVTSAQKNPTAFYLCASSPKRVSYNEQFFGPGTRLTVL.

The gene calls are TRBV10-3 and TRBJ1-2; tentative D call: TRBD1 (5 bases). CDR1 and CDR2 from the germline V gene are ENHRY and SYGVKD. The CDR3 has 13 amino acids. Trimming removed 6 bases from V and 4 bases from J, with 12 bases in between. The CDR3 DNA follows: TGTGCCATCAGCAACCCCCAGGGCTATGGCTACACCTTC. Translation gives CAISNPQGYGYTF.

The chain recombines TRBV4-3 with TRBJ2-7; 10 bases fit TRBD2. Germline V gene data show CDR1 as LGHNA and CDR2 as YSLEER. The CDR3 spans 17 residues. The V segment lost 0 bases and the J segment 4 bases; nucleotides outside the gene matches: 9. CDR3 protein: CASSQEGWASGSYEQYF. CDR3 nucleotides: TGCGCCAGCAGCCAAGAGGGGTGGGCTAGCGGGAGTTACGAGCAGTACTTC.

This clone has only a few counts. The CDR3 here is CASSPMASNPEAFF. The CDR3 coding sequence is TGTGCCAGCAGTCCCATGGCTTCCAACCCTGAAGCTTTCTTT. The chain combines TRBV27 with TRBJ1-1; D gene ambiguous. The V gene's germline CDR1 is MNHEY and CDR2 SMNVEV (reference sequence). This CDR3 has 14 amino acids. Deletions cut 5 bases from V and 6 bases from J, with 16 bases between.

The sample holds a few counts of this clone. The chain uses TRBV28 and TRBJ2-5; possibly TRBD1 for D (5 bases). The DNA end favors TRBJ2-7, so the J call may be wrong. CDR1 is MDHEN and CDR2 is SYDVKM in the germline V gene. This CDR3 comprises 17 residues. This chain's CDR3 is CASRSNRRVRRTGEQYF. For the CDR3, the DNA is TGTGCCAGCAGGTCGAACCGAAGGGTCAGGCGAACAGGCGAGCAGTACTTC.

This chain joins TRBV28 and TRBJ2-5; tentative D call: TRBD1 (6 bases). Germline CDR1 reads MDHEN; CDR2 reads SYDVKM. Trimming left V 4 bases short and J 0 bases short, with 15 bases between. CDR3 size: 16 residues. CDR3 sequence reads: CASSSAGTTYQETQYF. The CDR3 DNA sequence: TGTGCCAGCAGTTCAGCCGGGACAACGTACCAAGAGACCCAGTACTTC.

The chain joins TRBV6-5 to TRBJ1-1, with D tentatively TRBD1 (5 bases). The V gene's germline CDR1 is MNHEY and CDR2 SVGAGI. V lost 1 base to trimming and J lost 0 bases, with 12 bases between them. The CDR3 contains 16 residues. In DNA, the CDR3 is TGTGCCAGCAGTTACTTTGCAGGGTCGATGAACACTGAAGCTTTCTTT. Translation: CASSYFAGSMNTEAFF.

The chain has TRBV11-1 and TRBJ2-5, with D perhaps matching TRBD1 (5 bases). The CDR3 length is 14 residues. V shed 5 bases and J shed 1 base, with 11 bases lying between them. In germline, CDR1 is SGHAT, CDR2 FQDESV (reference sequence). The CDR3 sequence: CASSERQPQETQYF. DNA for the CDR3: TGTGCCAGCAGCGAAAGACAGCCCCAAGAGACCCAGTACTTC.

The genes are TRBV6-1 and TRBJ2-7; 7 bases are a match to TRBD1. V trimming: 1 base; J trimming: 4 bases; junction bases outside the gene matches: 4. The CDR3 contains 14 residues. Germline assignment: CDR1 MNHNS and CDR2 SASEGT. Here the CDR3 reads CASSEDRGPYEQYF. The CDR3 DNA sequence: TGTGCCAGCAGTGAAGACAGGGGTCCTTACGAGCAGTACTTC.

This sequence joins TRBV6-5 and TRBJ2-1; 7 bases map to TRBD1. CDR1 and CDR2 (germline): MNHEY, SVGAGI. V was clipped by 2 bases and J by 3 bases; unmatched bases: 4. The CDR3 loop spans 15 amino acids. CDR3 sequence reads: CASSYAAGGYNEQFF. CDR3 sequence (DNA): TGTGCCAGCAGTTACGCGGCAGGGGGCTACAATGAGCAGTTCTTC.

The chain has TRBV15 and TRBJ1-4, with 7 bases fitting TRBD1. V lost 1 base, J lost 8 bases, and 7 bases stayed unmatched. This CDR3 spans 15 amino acids. Germline V gene data show CDR1 as LNHNV and CDR2 as YYDKDF (reference sequence). Here the CDR3 DNA reads TGTGCCACCAGCAGAGGCGGGACAGTTCGCGAAAAACTGTTTTTT. Translating gives CATSRGGTVREKLFF.

This clone came up once. The chain recombines TRBV14 with TRBJ1-1; 9 bases line up with TRBD1. The germline gives CDR1 SGHDN, CDR2 FVKESK. The V gene end was trimmed by 4 bases and the J gene end by 4 bases; junction bases not matched to a gene: 4. The CDR3 totals 14 residues. CDR3: CASSLRGQGTEAFF. CDR3 nucleotide sequence: TGTGCCAGCAGCCTCAGGGGACAGGGCACTGAAGCTTTCTTT.

The chain recombines TRBV7-2 with TRBJ1-1; D is uncertain. The length of the CDR3 is 12 residues. V was trimmed by 5 bases and J by 10 bases, leaving 14 bases between them. CDR1 SGHTA and CDR2 FQGNSA come from the germline V gene. The CDR3 reads CASSLRTSGAFF. In nucleotides, the CDR3 is TGTGCCAGCAGCCTCCGGACTTCTGGAGCTTTCTTT.

The CDR3 here is CASSQPGLPQETQYF. CDR3 nucleotide sequence: TGTGCCAGCAGTCAACCGGGACTACCACAAGAGACCCAGTACTTC. This sequence joins TRBV6-5 and TRBJ2-5; 7 bases map to TRBD2. Germline assignment: CDR1 MNHEY and CDR2 SVGAGI. The CDR3 extends over 15 amino acids. Trimming removed 5 bases from V and 2 bases from J; junction bases left unmatched: 8.

The sample holds one count of this clone. The rearrangement links TRBV19 to TRBJ1-5; TRBD1 matches at 7 bases. This CDR3 has 13 residues. CDR1 is LNHDA, CDR2 SQIVND, per germline (reference sequence). V lost 11 bases, J lost 7 bases, and 11 bases stayed unmatched. The CDR3 loop reads CAARTGFGQPQHF. As DNA, the CDR3 is TGTGCCGCAAGGACAGGTTTTGGGCAGCCCCAGCATTTT.

This chain uses TRBV25-1 with TRBJ1-4; 8 bases are shared with TRBD1. The CDR3 has 15 residues. The germline gives CDR1 MGHDK, CDR2 SYGVNS. V lost 4 bases to trimming and J lost 7 bases; unmatched junction nucleotides: 8. For the CDR3, the DNA is TGTGCCAGCAGTGGAAACAGGGGGATAGGTGAAAAACTGTTTTTT. Its protein is CASSGNRGIGEKLFF.

With regard to this clone: Its ends do not fully match the called genes, so a read error is possible. This chain connects TRBV10-2 to TRBJ1-5; D is undetermined. CDR3 length: 15 residues. Germline values: CDR1 WSHSY, CDR2 SAAADI. The CDR3 DNA follows: TGCGCCAGCAGTGAGTCGAGCGGTAGCAATCAGCCCCAGAATTTT. This translates into CASSESSGSNQPQNF.